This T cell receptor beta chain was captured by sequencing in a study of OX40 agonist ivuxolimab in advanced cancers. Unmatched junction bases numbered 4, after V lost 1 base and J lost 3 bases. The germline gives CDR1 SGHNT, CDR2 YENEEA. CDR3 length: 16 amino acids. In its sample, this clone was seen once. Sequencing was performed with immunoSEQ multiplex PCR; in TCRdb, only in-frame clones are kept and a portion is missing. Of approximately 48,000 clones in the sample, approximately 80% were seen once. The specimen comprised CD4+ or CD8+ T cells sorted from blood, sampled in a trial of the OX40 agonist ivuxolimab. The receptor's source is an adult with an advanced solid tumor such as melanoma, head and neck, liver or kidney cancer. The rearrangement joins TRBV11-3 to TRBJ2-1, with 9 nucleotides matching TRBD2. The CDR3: CASSLGLAESYNEQFF. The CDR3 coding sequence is TGTGCCAGCAGCTTAGGACTAGCGGAAAGCTACAATGAGCAGTTCTTC.